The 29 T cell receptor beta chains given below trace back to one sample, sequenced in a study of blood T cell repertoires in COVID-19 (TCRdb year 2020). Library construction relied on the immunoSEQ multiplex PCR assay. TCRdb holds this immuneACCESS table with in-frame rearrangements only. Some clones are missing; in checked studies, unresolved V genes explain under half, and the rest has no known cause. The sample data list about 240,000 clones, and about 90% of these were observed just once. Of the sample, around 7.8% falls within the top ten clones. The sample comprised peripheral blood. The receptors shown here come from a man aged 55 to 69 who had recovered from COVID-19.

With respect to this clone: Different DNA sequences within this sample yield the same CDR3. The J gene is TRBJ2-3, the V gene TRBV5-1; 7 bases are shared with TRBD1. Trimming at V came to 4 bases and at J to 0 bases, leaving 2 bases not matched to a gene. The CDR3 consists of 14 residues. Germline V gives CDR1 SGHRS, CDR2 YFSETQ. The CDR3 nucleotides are TGCGCCAGCAGCCAGGGACAGAGCACAGATACGCAGTATTTT. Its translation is CASSQGQSTDTQYF.

The CDR3 here is CASTTPDMSYNEQFF. The CDR3 region has the DNA TGTGCCAGCACCACCCCCGACATGAGTTACAATGAGCAGTTCTTC. The V and J genes are TRBV6-5 and TRBJ2-1; D ambiguous. This CDR3 has 15 residues. The germline V and J ends were trimmed by 7 bases and 4 bases, with 17 bases remaining between them. CDR1 and CDR2 from the germline V gene are MNHEY and SVGAGI.

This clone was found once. CDR3 DNA sequence: TGTGCCAGCAGGCAAACAGGATCTGACACCATATATTTT. This gives the protein CASRQTGSDTIYF. The chain combines TRBV5-6 with TRBJ1-3, with D possibly being TRBD1 (5 bases). CDR1 and CDR2 (germline): SGHDT, YYEEEE. V was clipped by 5 bases and J by 8 bases, with 14 bases between them. This CDR3 is built from 13 residues.

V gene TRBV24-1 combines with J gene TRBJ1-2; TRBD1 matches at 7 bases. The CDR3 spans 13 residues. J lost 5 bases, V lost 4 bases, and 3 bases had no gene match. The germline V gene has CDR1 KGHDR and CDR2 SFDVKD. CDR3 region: CATSDGTAYGYTF. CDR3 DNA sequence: TGTGCCACCAGTGACGGGACAGCTTATGGCTACACCTTC.

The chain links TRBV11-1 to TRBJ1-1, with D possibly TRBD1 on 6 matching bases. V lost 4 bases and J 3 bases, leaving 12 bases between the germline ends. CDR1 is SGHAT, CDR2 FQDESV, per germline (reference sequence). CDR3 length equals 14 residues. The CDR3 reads CASSSRGAYTEAFF. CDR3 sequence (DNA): TGTGCCAGCAGCTCCAGGGGTGCGTACACTGAAGCTTTCTTT.

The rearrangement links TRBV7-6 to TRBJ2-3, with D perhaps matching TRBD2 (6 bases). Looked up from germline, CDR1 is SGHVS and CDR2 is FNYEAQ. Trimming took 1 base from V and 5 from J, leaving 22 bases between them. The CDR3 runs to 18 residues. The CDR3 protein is CASSLGLAGNHAVDTQYF. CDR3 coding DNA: TGTGCCAGCAGCTTAGGTTTGGCGGGGAACCACGCGGTAGATACGCAGTATTTT.

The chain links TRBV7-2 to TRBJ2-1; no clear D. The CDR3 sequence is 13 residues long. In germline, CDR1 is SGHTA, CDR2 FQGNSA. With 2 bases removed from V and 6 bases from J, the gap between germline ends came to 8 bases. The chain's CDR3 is CASSLISGNEQFF. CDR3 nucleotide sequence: TGTGCCAGCAGCTTAATATCGGGCAATGAGCAGTTCTTC.

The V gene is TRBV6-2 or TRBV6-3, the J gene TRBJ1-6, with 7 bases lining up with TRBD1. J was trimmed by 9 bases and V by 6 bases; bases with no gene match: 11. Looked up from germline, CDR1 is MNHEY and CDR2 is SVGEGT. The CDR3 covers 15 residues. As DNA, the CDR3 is TGTGCCAGCAGCCCGGCCCGGACAGGAGCTTCACCCCTCCACTTT. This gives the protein CASSPARTGASPLHF.

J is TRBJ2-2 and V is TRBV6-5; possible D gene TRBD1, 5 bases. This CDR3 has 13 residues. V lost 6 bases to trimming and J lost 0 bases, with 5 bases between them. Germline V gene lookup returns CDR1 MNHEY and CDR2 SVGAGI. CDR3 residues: CASRGPNTGELFF. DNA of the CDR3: TGTGCCAGCAGGGGGCCGAACACCGGGGAGCTGTTTTTT.

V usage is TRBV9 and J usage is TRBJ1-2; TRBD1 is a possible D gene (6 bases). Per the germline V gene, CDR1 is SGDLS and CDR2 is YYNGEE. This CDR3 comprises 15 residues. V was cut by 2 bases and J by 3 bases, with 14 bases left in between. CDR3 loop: CASSVLGQSDYGYTF. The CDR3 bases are TGTGCCAGCAGCGTTCTAGGACAGTCCGACTATGGCTACACCTTC.

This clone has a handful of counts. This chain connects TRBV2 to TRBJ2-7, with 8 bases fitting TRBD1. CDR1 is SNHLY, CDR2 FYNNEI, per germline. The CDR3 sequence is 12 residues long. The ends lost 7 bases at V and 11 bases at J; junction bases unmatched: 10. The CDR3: CASNFRGQEKYF. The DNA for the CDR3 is TGTGCCAGCAATTTCAGGGGGCAGGAAAAGTACTTC.

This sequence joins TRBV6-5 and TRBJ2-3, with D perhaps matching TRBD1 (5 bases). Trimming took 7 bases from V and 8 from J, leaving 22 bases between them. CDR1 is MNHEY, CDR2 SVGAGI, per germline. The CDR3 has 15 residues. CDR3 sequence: CASTTSWTGQGTQYF. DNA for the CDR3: TGTGCCAGCACCACTTCCTGGACGGGTCAGGGTACGCAGTATTTT.

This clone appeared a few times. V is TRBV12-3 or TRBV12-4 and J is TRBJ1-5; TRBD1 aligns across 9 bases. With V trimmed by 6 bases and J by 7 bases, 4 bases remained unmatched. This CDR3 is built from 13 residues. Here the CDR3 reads CASRDRGMQPQHF. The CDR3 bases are TGTGCCAGCAGGGACAGGGGAATGCAGCCCCAGCATTTT.

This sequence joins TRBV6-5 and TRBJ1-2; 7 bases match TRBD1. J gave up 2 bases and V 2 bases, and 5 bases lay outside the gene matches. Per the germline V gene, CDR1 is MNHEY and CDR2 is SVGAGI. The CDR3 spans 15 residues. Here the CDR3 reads CASSYTGTANYGYTF. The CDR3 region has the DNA TGTGCCAGCAGTTACACAGGGACAGCGAACTATGGCTACACCTTC.

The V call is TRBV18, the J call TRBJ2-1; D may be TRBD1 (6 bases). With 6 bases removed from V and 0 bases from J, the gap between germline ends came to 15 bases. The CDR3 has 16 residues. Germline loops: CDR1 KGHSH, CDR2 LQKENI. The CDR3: CASSPGALSSYNEQFF. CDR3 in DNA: TGTGCCAGCTCTCCAGGGGCTCTAAGCTCCTACAATGAGCAGTTCTTC. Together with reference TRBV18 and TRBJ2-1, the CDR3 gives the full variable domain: NAGVMQNPRHLVRRRGQEARLRCSPMKGHSHVYWYRQLPEEGLKFMVYLQKENIIDESGMPKERFSAEFPKEGPSILRIQQVVRGDSAAYFCASSPGALSSYNEQFFGPGTRLTVL.

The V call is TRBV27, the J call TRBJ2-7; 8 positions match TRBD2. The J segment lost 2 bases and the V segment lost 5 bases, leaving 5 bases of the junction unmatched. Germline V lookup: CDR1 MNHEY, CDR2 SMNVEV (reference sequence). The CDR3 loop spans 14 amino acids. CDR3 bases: TGTGCCAGCAGTGCCGGGGGGGGCGCCTACGAGCAGTACTTC. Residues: CASSAGGGAYEQYF.

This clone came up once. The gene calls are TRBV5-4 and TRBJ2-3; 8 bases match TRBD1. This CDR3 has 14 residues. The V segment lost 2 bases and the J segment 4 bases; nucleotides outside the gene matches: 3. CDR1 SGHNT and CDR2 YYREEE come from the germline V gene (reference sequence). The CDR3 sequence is CASSFGTGPDTQYF. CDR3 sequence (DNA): TGTGCCAGCAGCTTCGGGACAGGCCCAGATACGCAGTATTTT.

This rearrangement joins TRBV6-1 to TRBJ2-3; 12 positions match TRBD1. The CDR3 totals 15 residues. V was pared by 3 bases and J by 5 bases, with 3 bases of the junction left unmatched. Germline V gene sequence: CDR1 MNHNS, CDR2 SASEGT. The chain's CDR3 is CASSEGQGAEDTQYF. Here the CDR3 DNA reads TGTGCCAGCAGTGAGGGACAGGGGGCTGAAGATACGCAGTATTTT.

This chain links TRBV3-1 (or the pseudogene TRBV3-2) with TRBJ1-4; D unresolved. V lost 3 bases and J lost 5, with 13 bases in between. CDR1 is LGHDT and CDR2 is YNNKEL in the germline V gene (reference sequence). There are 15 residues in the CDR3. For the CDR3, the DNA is TGTGCCAGCAGCCAGAGGGTTAGGGAAAATGAAAAACTGTTTTTT. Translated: CASSQRVRENEKLFF.

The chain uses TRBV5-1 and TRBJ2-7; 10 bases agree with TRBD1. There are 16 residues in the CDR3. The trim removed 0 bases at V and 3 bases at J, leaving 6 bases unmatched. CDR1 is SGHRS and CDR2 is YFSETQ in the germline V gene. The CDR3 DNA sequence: TGCGCCAGCAGCTTGGGCCGACAGGGGGCAATCTACGAGCAGTACTTC. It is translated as CASSLGRQGAIYEQYF.

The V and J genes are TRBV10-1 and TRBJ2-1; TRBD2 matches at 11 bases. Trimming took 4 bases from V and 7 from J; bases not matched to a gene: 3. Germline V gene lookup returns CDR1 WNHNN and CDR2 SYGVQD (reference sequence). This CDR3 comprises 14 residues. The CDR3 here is CASSGVAGGNEQFF. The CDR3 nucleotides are TGCGCCAGCAGTGGGGTAGCGGGGGGGAATGAGCAGTTCTTC.

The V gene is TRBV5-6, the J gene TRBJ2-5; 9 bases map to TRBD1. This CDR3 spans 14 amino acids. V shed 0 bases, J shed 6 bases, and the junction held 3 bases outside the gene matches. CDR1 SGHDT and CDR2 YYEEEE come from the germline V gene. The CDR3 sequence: CASSLDRGRKTQYF. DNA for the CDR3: TGTGCCAGCAGCTTGGACAGGGGGCGAAAGACCCAGTACTTC.

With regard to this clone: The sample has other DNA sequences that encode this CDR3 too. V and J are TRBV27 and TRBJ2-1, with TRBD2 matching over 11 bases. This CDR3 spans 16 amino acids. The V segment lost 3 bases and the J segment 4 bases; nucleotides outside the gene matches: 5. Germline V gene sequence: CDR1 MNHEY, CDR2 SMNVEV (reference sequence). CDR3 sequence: CASSLRLAGGYNEQFF. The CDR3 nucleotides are TGTGCCAGCAGTTTGCGCCTAGCGGGGGGTTACAATGAGCAGTTCTTC.

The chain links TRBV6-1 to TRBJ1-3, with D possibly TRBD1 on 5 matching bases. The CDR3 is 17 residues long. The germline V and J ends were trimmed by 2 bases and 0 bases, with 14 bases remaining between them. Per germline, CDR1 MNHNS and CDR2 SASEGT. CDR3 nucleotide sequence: TGTGCCAGCAGTGAAATGGACGGGGGAAACTCTGGAAACACCATATATTTT. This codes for CASSEMDGGNSGNTIYF.

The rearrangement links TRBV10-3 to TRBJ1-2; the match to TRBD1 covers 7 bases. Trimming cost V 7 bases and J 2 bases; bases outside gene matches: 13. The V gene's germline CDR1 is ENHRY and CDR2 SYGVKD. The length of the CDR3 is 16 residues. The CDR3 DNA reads TGTGCCATCAACCCCGATCCGGGACAGCCAAACTATGGCTACACCTTC. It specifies CAINPDPGQPNYGYTF.

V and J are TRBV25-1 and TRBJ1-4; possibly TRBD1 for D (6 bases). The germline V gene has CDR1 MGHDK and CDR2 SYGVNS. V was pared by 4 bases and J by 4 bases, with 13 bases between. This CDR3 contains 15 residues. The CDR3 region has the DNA TGTGCCAGCAGTGCCTCGGGACACTATAATGAAAAACTGTTTTTT. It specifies CASSASGHYNEKLFF.

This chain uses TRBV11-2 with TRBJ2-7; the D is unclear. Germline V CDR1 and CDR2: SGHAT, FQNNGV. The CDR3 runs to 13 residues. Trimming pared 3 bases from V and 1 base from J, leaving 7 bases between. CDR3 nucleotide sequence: TGTGCCAGCAGCTTCTTGCGGTCCTACGAGCAGTACTTC. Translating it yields CASSFLRSYEQYF.

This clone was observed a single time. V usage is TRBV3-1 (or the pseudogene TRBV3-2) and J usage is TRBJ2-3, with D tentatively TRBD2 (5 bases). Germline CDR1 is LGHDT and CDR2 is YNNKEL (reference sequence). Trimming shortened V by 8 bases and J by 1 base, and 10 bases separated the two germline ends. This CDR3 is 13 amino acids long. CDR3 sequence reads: CASAVRGTDTQYF. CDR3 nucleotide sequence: TGTGCCAGCGCGGTGAGGGGCACAGATACGCAGTATTTT.

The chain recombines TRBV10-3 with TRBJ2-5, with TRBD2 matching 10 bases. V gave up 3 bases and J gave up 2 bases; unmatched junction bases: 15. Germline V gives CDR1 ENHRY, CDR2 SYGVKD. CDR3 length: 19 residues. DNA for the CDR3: TGTGCCATCAGTGAAAGGTTCACTAGCGGGACATGGGCTCAAGAGACCCAGTACTTC. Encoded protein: CAISERFTSGTWAQETQYF.